The T cell receptor beta chain described here comes from a study of shared clonotypes between healthy human individuals. The protocol was immunoSEQ multiplex PCR, while the TCRdb copy is restricted to in-frame clones and leaves out a portion. The table shows about 870,000 clones, with roughly 92% occurring only once. The naive CD8 subset, CD45RO-negative cells positively selected for CCR7, excluded terminally differentiated effector memory CD45RA+ cells. Per germline, CDR1 PRHDT and CDR2 FYEKMQ (reference sequence). The CDR3 contains 13 residues. With 5 bases removed from V and 1 base from J, the gap between germline ends came to 6 bases.

This chain joins TRBV13 and TRBJ1-3; unclear D gene. The material sequenced was naive CD8+ T cells sorted from blood. The TCR originated in a man aged 25 to 40 in good health. CDR3 loop: CASSRRSGNTIYF. In DNA, the CDR3 is TGTGCCAGCAGCCGACGGTCTGGAAACACCATATATTTT.